The text below deals with one TCR beta chain. The entry originates in a study of T cell changes during pregnancy in multiple sclerosis. Germline-derived CDR1 and CDR2 are LGHNA and YSLEER. V gave up 0 bases and J gave up 0 bases, with 6 bases separating them. The CDR3 is made up of 16 amino acids. Assay: immunoSEQ multiplex PCR; the TCRdb copy retains only in-frame clones and omits some. Here the sample spans approximately 59,000 clones, roughly 89% being singletons. This specimen was peripheral blood, taken in the third trimester of pregnancy. This sequence joins TRBV4-3 and TRBJ2-6; D call uncertain. The sequence was collected from a female donor in good health, enrolled as a control in a pregnancy study. The CDR3 DNA sequence: TGCGCCAGCAGCCAAGAATGGCCCTCTGGGGCCAACGTCCTGACTTTC. Translating gives CASSQEWPSGANVLTF.